This T cell receptor beta chain was recovered during a study of blood T cell repertoires in COVID-19 (TCRdb year 2020). Background for the entire study: Samples from collaborators originated in the United States, Italy and Spain and spanned both the acute and convalescent phases of COVID-19. The prospective study material was composed of cDNA or gDNA derived from T cells, B-cell-depleted T cells, or PBMCs. Deeply sampled blood TCRbeta repertoires from subjects exposed to, actively infected with, or recovered from COVID-19 were included in the dataset. The repertoires were released in a freely available public database intended as a resource for research on the immune response to SARS-CoV-2. The samples were drawn from two sources: the first 160 participants of the ongoing ImmuneRACE study, and 1,200 or so subjects contributed by 6 global collaborators. Nearly every sample came with metadata listing a de-identified subject ID, COVID-19 status, age in years and sex. HLA class I and class II types, where available, came from metadata supplied by the sample provider rather than from assay-based typing.

Collaborating institutions collected whole blood in K2EDTA tubes following their own protocols. For TCRbeta analysis, collaborators shipped samples as frozen whole blood, isolated PBMCs, or DNA extracted from either of those sample types. As concerns this clone: There is no known antigen for this receptor. One base away there is no much larger clone; base qualities are not given.

Results the study describes overall, beyond this receptor: The quantity of clinical and demographic metadata differed by source and by participant and was supplied without curation.

The immunoSEQ Assay, a bias-controlled multiplex PCR, was used to amplify TCRbeta CDR3 regions from genomic DNA. In the source study's methods: Within the assay, amplification of reference gene primers was used to estimate how many nucleated cells each sample contained. To quantify the absolute abundance of each unique TCRbeta CDR3 rearrangement, sequence reads were collapsed and filtered. For each sample, productive Simpson clonality was calculated as the square root of Simpson's diversity index over productive rearrangements. TCRdb took this table from immuneACCESS and kept in-frame rearrangements with V and J called. Such tables lack part of the clones; where checked against another copy, unresolved V genes explain under half of the gap, and the rest is unexplained. V, J and clone size are those of that table, while D and trimming were read from the DNA. In this sample the table shows tens of thousands of clones, 75% to 95% of which occur a single time. The top ten constitute roughly 15% of the sample.

CDR1 and CDR2 were assigned from the germline V gene as MGHDK and SYGVNS. Trimming at the junction amounts to 4 bases on V and 4 bases on J, and the germline ends lie 14 bases apart. Taken from cysteine to phenylalanine, the CDR3 has 15 residues. CDR3 DNA only is kept here, 45 bases in frame from base 1. Sequences were obtained from peripheral blood. The chain uses TRBV25-1 and TRBJ1-3; the best D guess is TRBD1, with 6 bases matching. The origin of this receptor is a man older than 75 with acute or convalescent COVID-19. DNA sequence: TGTGCCAGCAGTGCCTCGGCCAGGGGAGGAAACACCATATATTTT. Its coded protein is CASSASARGGNTIYF.